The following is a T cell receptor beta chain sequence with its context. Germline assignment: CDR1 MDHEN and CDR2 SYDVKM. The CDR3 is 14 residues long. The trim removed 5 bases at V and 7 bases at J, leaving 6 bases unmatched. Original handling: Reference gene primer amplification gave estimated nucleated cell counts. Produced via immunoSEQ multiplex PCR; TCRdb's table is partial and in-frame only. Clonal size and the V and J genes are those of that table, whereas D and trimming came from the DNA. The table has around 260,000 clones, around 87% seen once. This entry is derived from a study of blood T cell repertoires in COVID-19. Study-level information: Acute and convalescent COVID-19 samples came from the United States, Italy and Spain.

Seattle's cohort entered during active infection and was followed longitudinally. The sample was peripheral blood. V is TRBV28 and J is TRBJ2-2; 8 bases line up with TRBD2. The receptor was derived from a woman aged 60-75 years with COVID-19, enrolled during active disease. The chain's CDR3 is CASSPGRDGGELFF. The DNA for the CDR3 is TGTGCCAGCAGTCCCGGGAGGGATGGCGGGGAGCTGTTTTTT. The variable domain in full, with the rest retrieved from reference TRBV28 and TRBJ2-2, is DVKVTQSSRYLVKRTGEKVFLECVQDMDHENMFWYRQDPGLGLRLIYFSYDVKMKEKGDIPEGYSVSREKKERFSLILESASTNQTSMYLCASSPGRDGGELFFGEGSRLTVL.